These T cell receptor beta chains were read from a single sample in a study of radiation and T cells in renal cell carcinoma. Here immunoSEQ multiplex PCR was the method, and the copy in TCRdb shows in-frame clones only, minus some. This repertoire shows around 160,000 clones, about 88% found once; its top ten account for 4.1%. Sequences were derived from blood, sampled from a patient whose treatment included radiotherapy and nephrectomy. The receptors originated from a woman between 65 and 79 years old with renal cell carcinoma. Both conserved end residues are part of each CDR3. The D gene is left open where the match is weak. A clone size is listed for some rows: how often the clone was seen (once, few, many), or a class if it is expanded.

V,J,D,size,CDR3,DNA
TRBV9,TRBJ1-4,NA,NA,CASSPRPSNEKLFF,TGTGCCAGCAGCCCTAGGCCCTCTAATGAAAAACTGTTTTTT
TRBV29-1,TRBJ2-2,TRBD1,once,CSVGNQGAGTGELFF,TGCAGCGTTGGGAACCAGGGGGCGGGCACCGGGGAGCTGTTTTTT
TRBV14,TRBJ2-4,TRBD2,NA,CASRPTSGAFQNIQYF,TGTGCCAGCAGGCCTACTAGCGGGGCCTTCCAAAACATTCAGTACTTC
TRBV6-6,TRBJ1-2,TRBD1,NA,CASSYSAGGLGYTF,TGTGCCAGCAGTTACTCGGCAGGGGGCCTTGGCTACACCTTC
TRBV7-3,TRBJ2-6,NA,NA,CASSLSSGANVLTF,TGTGCCAGCAGCTTAAGTTCTGGGGCCAACGTCCTGACTTTC
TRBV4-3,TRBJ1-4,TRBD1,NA,CASSQTLDRGNEKLFF,TGCGCCAGCAGCCAAACCCTGGACAGGGGAAATGAAAAACTGTTTTTT
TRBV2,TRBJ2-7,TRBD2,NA,CASSAGGPGGIIYEQYF,TGTGCCAGCAGTGCAGGCGGCCCGGGGGGTATTATCTACGAGCAGTACTTC
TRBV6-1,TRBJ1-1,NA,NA,CASSPQISNTEAFF,TGTGCCAGCAGTCCACAGATATCGAACACTGAAGCTTTCTTT
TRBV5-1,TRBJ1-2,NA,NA,CASSRGSDFYGYTF,TGCGCCAGCAGCCGGGGCAGCGACTTCTATGGCTACACCTTC
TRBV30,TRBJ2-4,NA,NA,CAWRPQGTAKNIQYF,TGTGCCTGGAGACCACAGGGAACAGCCAAAAACATTCAGTACTTC
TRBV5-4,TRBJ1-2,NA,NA,CASSLGQESYGYTF,TGTGCCAGCAGCTTGGGGCAGGAAAGCTATGGCTACACCTTC
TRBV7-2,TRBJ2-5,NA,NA,CASSLRLTGAGETQYF,TGTGCCAGCAGCTTACGATTAACGGGGGCAGGGGAGACCCAGTACTTC
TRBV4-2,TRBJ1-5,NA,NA,CASSQDPGRTQPQHF,TGTGCCAGCAGCCAAGATCCAGGGAGAACGCAGCCCCAGCATTTT